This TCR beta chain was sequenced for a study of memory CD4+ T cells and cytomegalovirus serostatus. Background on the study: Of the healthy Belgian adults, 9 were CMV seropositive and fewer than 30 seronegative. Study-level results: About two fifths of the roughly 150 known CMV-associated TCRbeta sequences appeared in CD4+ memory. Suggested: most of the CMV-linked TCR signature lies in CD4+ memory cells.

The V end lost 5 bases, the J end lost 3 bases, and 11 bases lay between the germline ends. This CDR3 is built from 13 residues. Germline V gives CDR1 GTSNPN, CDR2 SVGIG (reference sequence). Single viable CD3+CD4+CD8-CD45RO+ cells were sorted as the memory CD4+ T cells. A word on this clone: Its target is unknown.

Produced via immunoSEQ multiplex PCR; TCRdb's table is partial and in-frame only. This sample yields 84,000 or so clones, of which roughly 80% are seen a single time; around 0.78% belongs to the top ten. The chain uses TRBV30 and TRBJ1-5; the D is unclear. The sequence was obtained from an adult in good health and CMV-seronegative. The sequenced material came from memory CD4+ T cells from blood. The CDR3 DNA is TGTGCCTGGCAACCGGGCCACAATCAGCCCCAGCATTTT. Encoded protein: CAWQPGHNQPQHF.